The 3 T cell receptor beta chains below come from one sample, sequenced in a study of CD8 T cells in ankylosing spondylitis. TCRdb passed the 5' RACE reads through MiXCR, listing each CDR3 protein once. The sample consists of over 75,000 distinct CDR3 sequences, just under 9% of them appearing once. Sequencing was done on a sample of blood, either unsorted or a sorted T cell fraction (not recorded which). The receptor set was obtained from a male donor with ankylosing spondylitis or in good health (not recorded which).

In its sample, this clonotype was seen many times. The chain links TRBV20-1 to TRBJ2-1; D is unclear. Germline CDR1 is DFQATT and CDR2 is SNEGSKA (reference sequence). This CDR3 has 16 residues. Trimming cost V 4 bases and J 0 bases, with 16 bases left between them. This chain's CDR3 is CSAKNPLGSSYNEQFF. The CDR3 region has the DNA TGCAGTGCTAAGAACCCACTGGGAAGCTCCTACAATGAGCAGTTCTTC.

This clonotype was seen repeatedly, ten times or more. The chain links TRBV28 to TRBJ1-5, with TRBD1 matching 7 bases. This CDR3 spans 19 amino acids. J lost 1 base, V lost 2 bases, and 14 bases had no gene match. CDR1 and CDR2 (germline): MDHEN, SYDVKM. In nucleotides, the CDR3 is TGTGCCAGCAGTTTAATTACCCCGCGACAGGGTTCAAGCAATCAGCCCCAGCATTTT. Encoded protein: CASSLITPRQGSSNQPQHF.

This clonotype occurred many times. The chain joins TRBV6-6 to TRBJ1-2; 9 bases line up with TRBD1. Germline V lookup: CDR1 MNHNY, CDR2 SVGAGI (reference sequence). With 7 bases clipped from V and 3 bases from J, the junction kept 9 bases outside the gene matches. The CDR3 runs 15 residues. CDR3 sequence reads: CASNSPQGAHYGYTF. CDR3 nucleotide sequence: TGTGCCAGCAACTCTCCACAGGGGGCGCACTATGGCTACACCTTC.